This entry concerns a single T cell receptor (beta chain). Its cognate antigen is unknown. Investigators amplified TCR beta CDR3 regions from RNA transcripts. The first round was an RT-PCR with HTBI primers, and the second round was a multiplex PCR. TCRdb independently ran MiXCR on the multiplex PCR reads; one entry per CDR3 protein. The table records 360,000 or so distinct CDR3 sequences, roughly 18% of them present only once. The source of the sample is a study of Graves' ophthalmopathy and Graves' hyperthyroidism. Study-level results: Most thyroid clonotypes with frequency above 0.001 were detected in blood too.

The CDR3 is 16 amino acids. Germline V gene data show CDR1 as DFQATT and CDR2 as SNEGSKA (reference sequence). Trimming cost V 3 bases and J 2 bases, with 17 bases left between them. Under 3 months in duration, the ophthalmopathy in affected donors had moderate-to-severe activity, CAS ≥3 and NOSPECS ≥4. Uncontrolled infections, pregnancy, lactation or other autoimmune diseases led to patient exclusion. Diagnostic conclusions were grounded in clinical symptoms, serum thyroxine, TRAb, thyroid ultrasound and orbital computed tomography. Sample: peripheral blood. The origin of this receptor is a woman between 18 and 29 years old with Graves' ophthalmopathy. V gene TRBV20-1 combines with J gene TRBJ1-5; D possibly corresponds to TRBD1 (5 bases). In nucleotides, the CDR3 is TGCAGTGCTAGTCCCCCCAGGGTTAAAGGCAATCAGCCCCAGCATTTT. Translated: CSASPPRVKGNQPQHF.